These 9 T cell receptor beta chains originate from one sample sequenced in a study of blood T cell repertoires in COVID-19. The protocol was immunoSEQ multiplex PCR, while the TCRdb copy is restricted to in-frame clones and leaves out a portion. This sample has 150,000 to 200,000 clones, with just under 85% found just once. The sequencing sample was made of peripheral blood. The origin of the receptors is a human donor with acute or convalescent COVID-19. The donor label of this sample is uncertain.

The chain employs TRBV27 and TRBJ2-7, with 12 bases that match TRBD2. In germline, CDR1 is MNHEY, CDR2 SMNVEV (reference sequence). The CDR3 consists of 18 residues. After removal of 2 bases from V and 4 bases from J, the junction contained 12 bases not matched to a gene. CDR3 sequence reads: CASSLLQTGTSGFYEQYF. The CDR3 DNA sequence: TGTGCCAGCAGTTTACTCCAGACCGGGACTAGCGGGTTTTACGAGCAGTACTTC.

This sequence joins TRBV7-9 and TRBJ1-2; TRBD1 is a possible D gene (5 bases). The CDR3 runs to 13 residues. CDR1 is SEHNR, CDR2 FQNEAQ, per germline (reference sequence). Trimming shortened V by 1 base and J by 8 bases, and 11 bases separated the two germline ends. This CDR3 is CASSLDAGDGYTF. CDR3 bases: TGTGCCAGCAGCTTAGATGCGGGGGACGGCTACACCTTC.

J is TRBJ1-1 and V is TRBV7-3, with 7 bases identical to TRBD1. V lost 6 bases, J lost 4 bases, and 5 bases stayed unmatched. The CDR3 is 13 residues long. CDR1 SGHTA and CDR2 FQGTGA come from the germline V gene. The CDR3 nucleotides are TGTGCCAGCAGAGACAGGGCTAGCACTGAAGCTTTCTTT. It codes for CASRDRASTEAFF.

The V gene is TRBV7-2, the J gene TRBJ2-7; possible D gene TRBD2, 7 bases. From germline, CDR1 is SGHTA and CDR2 FQGNSA. Trimming removed 2 bases at V and 3 bases at J, with 11 bases between. CDR3 length: 14 residues. The CDR3 is CASSLQGGGYEQYF. CDR3 DNA sequence: TGTGCCAGCAGCTTACAGGGAGGGGGCTACGAGCAGTACTTC.

The chain combines TRBV19 with TRBJ1-5; 9 nucleotides line up with TRBD1. Germline CDR1 and CDR2: LNHDA and SQIVND (reference sequence). V shed 6 bases and J 0 bases; nucleotides not matched to a gene: 9. The CDR3 is 17 residues long. In DNA, the CDR3 is TGTGCCAGTAGACCGGGACAGGGAGTTTATAGCAATCAGCCCCAGCATTTT. Translating it yields CASRPGQGVYSNQPQHF.

This chain links TRBV5-1 with TRBJ1-2, with a possible D match to TRBD1 (5 bases). The CDR3 sequence is 14 residues long. The germline V and J ends were trimmed by 5 bases and 1 base, with 12 bases remaining between them. Germline CDR1 SGHRS, CDR2 YFSETQ. CDR3 region: CASSWQDSNYGYTF. The CDR3 DNA sequence: TGCGCCAGCAGTTGGCAAGACAGTAACTATGGCTACACCTTC.

This chain joins TRBV3-1 (or the pseudogene TRBV3-2) and TRBJ1-2; D gene uncertain. The CDR3 contains 12 residues. Trimming left V 1 base short and J 7 bases short, with 7 bases between. From germline, CDR1 is LGHDT and CDR2 YNNKEL (reference sequence). The CDR3 nucleotides read TGTGCCAGCAGCCAAGCCTCGGTTGGCTACACCTTC. It yields the protein CASSQASVGYTF.

This clone has just a few counts. V gene TRBV6-2 or TRBV6-3 combines with J gene TRBJ2-7, with D possibly TRBD1 on 6 matching bases. V lost 2 bases, J lost 1 base, and 12 bases lay in between. The germline V gene encodes CDR1 MNHEY and CDR2 SVGEGT. The CDR3 is made up of 15 amino acids. This CDR3 reads CASSYSPQGSYEQYF. The CDR3 nucleotides are TGTGCCAGCAGTTACAGCCCACAGGGATCCTACGAGCAGTACTTC.

V is TRBV2 and J is TRBJ1-5; TRBD1 agrees at 7 bases. J gave up 5 bases and V 2 bases, and 6 bases lay outside the gene matches. This CDR3 is 15 amino acids long. From germline, CDR1 is SNHLY and CDR2 FYNNEI. The CDR3 DNA sequence: TGTGCCAGCAGTGAAAACAGGGGCGGTTATCAGCCCCAGCATTTT. It codes for CASSENRGGYQPQHF.